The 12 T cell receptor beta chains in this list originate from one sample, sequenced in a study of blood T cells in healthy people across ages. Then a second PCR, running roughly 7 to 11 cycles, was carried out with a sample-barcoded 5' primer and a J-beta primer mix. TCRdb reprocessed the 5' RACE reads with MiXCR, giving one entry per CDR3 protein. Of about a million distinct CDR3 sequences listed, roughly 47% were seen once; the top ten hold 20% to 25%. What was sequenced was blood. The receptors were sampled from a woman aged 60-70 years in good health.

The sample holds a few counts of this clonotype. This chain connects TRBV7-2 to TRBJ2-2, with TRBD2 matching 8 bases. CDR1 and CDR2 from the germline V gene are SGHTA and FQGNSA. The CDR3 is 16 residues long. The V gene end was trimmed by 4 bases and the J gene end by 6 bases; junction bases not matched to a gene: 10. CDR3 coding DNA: TGTGCCAGCAGCTCCCGGCGGGGGGAGGGACCCGGGGAGCTGTTTTTT. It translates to CASSSRRGEGPGELFF.

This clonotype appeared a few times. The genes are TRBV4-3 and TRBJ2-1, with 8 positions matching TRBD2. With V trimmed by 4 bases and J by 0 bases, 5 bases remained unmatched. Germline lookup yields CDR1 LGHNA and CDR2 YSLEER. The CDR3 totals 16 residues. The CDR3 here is CASSLHSGNSYNEQFF. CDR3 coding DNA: TGCGCCAGCAGCCTACATAGCGGGAACTCCTACAATGAGCAGTTCTTC.

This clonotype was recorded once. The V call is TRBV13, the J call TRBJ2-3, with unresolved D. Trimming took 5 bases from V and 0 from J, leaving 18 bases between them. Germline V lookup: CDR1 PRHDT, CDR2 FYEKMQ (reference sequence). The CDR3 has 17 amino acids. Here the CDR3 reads CASSPTRPPTSTDTQYF. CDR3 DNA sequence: TGTGCCAGCAGCCCGACTCGCCCCCCAACGAGCACAGATACGCAGTATTTT.

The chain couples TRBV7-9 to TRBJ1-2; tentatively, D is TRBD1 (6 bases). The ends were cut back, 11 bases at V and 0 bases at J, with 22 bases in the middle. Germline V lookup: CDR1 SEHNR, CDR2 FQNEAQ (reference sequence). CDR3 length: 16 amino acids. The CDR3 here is CARISNRDIANYGYTF. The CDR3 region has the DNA TGTGCCCGCATCTCGAACCGGGACATAGCTAACTATGGCTACACCTTC.

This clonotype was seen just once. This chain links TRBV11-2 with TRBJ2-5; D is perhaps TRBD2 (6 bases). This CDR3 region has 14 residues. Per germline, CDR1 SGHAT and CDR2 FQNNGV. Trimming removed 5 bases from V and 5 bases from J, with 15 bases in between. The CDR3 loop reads CASSRGASSETQYF. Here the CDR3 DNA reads TGTGCCAGCAGCCGCGGGGCGAGTTCGGAGACCCAGTACTTC.

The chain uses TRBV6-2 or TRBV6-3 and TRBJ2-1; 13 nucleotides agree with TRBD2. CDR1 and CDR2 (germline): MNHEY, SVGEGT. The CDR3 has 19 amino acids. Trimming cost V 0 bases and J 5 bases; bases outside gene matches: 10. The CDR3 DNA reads TGTGCCAGCAGTTACTCGGTAATGGGGACTAGCGGGAAGGACAATGAGCAGTTCTTC. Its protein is CASSYSVMGTSGKDNEQFF.

CDR3 sequence: CSVLSGAAGKQYF. The CDR3 DNA reads TGCAGTGTCCTTAGCGGGGCAGCGGGAAAGCAGTACTTC. The genes are TRBV20-1 and TRBJ2-7; 8 bases align to TRBD2. In germline, CDR1 is DFQATT, CDR2 SNEGSKA (reference sequence). The CDR3 runs to 13 residues. The ends lost 7 bases at V and 8 bases at J; junction bases unmatched: 13.

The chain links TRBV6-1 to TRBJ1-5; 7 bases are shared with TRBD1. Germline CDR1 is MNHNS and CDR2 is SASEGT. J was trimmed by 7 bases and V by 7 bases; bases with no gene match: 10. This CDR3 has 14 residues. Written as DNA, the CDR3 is TGTGCCAGCACTAAAGGGTCAGGGGGACAGCCCCAGCATTTT. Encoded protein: CASTKGSGGQPQHF.

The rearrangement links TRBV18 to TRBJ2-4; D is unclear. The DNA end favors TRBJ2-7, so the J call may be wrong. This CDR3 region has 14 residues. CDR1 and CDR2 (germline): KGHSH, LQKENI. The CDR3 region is CASSPSLASDEQYF. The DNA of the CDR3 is TGTGCCAGCTCACCGTCTCTCGCCAGCGACGAGCAGTACTTC.

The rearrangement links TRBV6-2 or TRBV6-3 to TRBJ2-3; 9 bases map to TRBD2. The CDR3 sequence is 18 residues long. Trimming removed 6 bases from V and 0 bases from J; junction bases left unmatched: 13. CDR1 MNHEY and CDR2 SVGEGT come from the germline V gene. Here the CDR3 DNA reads TGTGCCAGCAGGCAAGATCTGGCAGCGGGGGGAAGCACAGATACGCAGTATTTT. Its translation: CASRQDLAAGGSTDTQYF.

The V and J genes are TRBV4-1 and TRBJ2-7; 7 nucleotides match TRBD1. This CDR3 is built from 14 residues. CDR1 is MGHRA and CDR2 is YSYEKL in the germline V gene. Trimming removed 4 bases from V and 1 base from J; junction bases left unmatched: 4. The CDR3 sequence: CASSPDRESYEQYF. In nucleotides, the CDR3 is TGCGCCAGCAGCCCAGACAGGGAATCCTACGAGCAGTACTTC.

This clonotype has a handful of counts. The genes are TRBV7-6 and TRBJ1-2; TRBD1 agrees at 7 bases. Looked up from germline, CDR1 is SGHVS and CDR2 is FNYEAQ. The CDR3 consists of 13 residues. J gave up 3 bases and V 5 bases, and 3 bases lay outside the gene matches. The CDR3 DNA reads TGTGCCAGCAGCCAGCAGGGGGACTATGGCTACACCTTC. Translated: CASSQQGDYGYTF.